Described below is a single TCR beta chain sequence and its context. Its cognate antigen is unknown. The use of a sample-barcoded 5' primer and a J-beta primer mix characterized a second PCR of about 6 to 12 cycles. MiXCR was run by TCRdb on the 5' RACE reads, yielding one entry per CDR3 protein. The table lists around 990,000 distinct CDR3 sequences, 30% to 40% of them singletons. The record originates from a study of blood T cells in healthy people across ages. In the study overall: Roughly one uniquely barcoded beta molecule per two T cells was captured.

Findings and limits, study-wide: Diversity was higher, and naive CD4+ cells more numerous, in long-lived donors than in aged donors.

CDR3 size: 13 residues. Trimming shortened V by 6 bases and J by 1 base, and 12 bases separated the two germline ends. Germline V lookup: CDR1 DFQATT, CDR2 SNEGSKA (reference sequence). This clonotype was sampled from a man aged 18 to 29 in good health. Input material: blood. The J gene is TRBJ1-1, the V gene TRBV20-1; maybe TRBD1 (5 bases). The chain's CDR3 is CSAPRGGNTEAFF. CDR3 sequence (DNA): TGCAGTGCCCCCCGGGGGGGGAACACTGAAGCTTTCTTT.